This T cell receptor beta chain was found in a study of response to subunit inactivated influenza vaccine. Study results and caveats: With each seasonal influenza vaccination, the authors suggested, few new T cells are recruited.

Germline V gene data show CDR1 as SGHRS and CDR2 as YFSETQ. V lost 1 base and J lost 9, with 20 bases in between. This CDR3 is 16 amino acids long. TCRdb reprocessed the RT-PCR reads with MiXCR, giving one entry per CDR3 protein. The profile shows 650,000 or so distinct CDR3 sequences, roughly 15% of them singletons. This clonotype was counted between two and nine times. Its antigen is undetermined. The TCR comes from a man over 45 who received an inactivated influenza vaccine. This specimen consisted of PBMCs from blood, obtained 14 to 15 days before vaccination. This chain joins TRBV5-1 and TRBJ2-1; D may correspond to TRBD1 or TRBD2 (5 bases each). CDR3 region: CASSLSGGAASGEQFF. In nucleotides, the CDR3 is TGCGCCAGCAGCTTGTCTGGGGGAGCCGCGTCGGGTGAGCAGTTCTTC.